This T cell receptor (beta chain) was obtained from a study of tumor and adjacent non-tumor tissue in lung cancer. Per germline, CDR1 MNHNS and CDR2 SASEGT. The CDR3 extends over 15 amino acids. Whole-study findings and limits: Top 100 clones took a larger repertoire share in normal lung.

A modified ARM-PCR protocol with three rounds of nested PCR amplified TCRbeta. A single record per CDR3 protein comes from TCRdb applying MiXCR to the multiplex PCR reads. The table records approximately 110,000 distinct CDR3 sequences, 60% to 80% of them present only once. Details on this clonotype: What it recognizes is unknown. A clone one base away is much larger, so this may be a read error.

RNA was extracted from bulk tissue without any cell sorting. Distant lung tissue was collected more than 3 cm away from the tumor edge. Newly diagnosed lung cancer patients had thoracic surgery in China, August–November 2014, without prior chemotherapy. Sample: distant non-tumor lung tissue. The chain combines TRBV6-1 with TRBJ2-2; 8 bases align to TRBD2. This TCR was recovered from a man in his 60s with non-small cell lung cancer. The CDR3, as DNA: TGTGTCAGCGGGAGTAGGCGTTCGAACACCGGGGAGCTGTTTTTT. It is translated as CVSGSRRSNTGELFF.